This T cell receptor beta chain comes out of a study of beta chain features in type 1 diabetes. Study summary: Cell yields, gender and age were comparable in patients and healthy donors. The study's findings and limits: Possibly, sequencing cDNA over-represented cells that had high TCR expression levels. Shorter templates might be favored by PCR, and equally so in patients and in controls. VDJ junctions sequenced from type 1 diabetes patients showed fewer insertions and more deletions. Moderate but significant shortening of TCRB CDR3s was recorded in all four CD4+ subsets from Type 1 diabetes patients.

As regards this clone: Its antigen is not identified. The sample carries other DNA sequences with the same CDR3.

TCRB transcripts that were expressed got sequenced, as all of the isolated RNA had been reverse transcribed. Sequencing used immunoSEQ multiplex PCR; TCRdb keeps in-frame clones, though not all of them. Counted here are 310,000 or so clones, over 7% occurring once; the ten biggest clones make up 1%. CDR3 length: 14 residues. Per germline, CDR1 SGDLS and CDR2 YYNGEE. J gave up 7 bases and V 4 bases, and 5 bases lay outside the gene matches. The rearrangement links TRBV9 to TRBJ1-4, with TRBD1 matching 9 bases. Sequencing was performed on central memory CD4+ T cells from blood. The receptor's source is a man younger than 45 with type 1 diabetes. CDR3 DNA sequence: TGTGCCAGCAGCCCACAGGGGGCTGGTGAAAAACTGTTTTTT. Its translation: CASSPQGAGEKLFF.